One and the same sample provided the 17 T cell receptor beta chains below, sequenced in a study of metastatic and nonmetastatic thyroid tumors. Each patient went into thyroid surgery without having received any treatment. TCRdb ran MiXCR on the PCR reads. The data show 45,000 to 65,000 clones, roughly 15% seen once. The sequenced material came from blood. Receptor source: a female donor with papillary thyroid cancer or a benign thyroid nodule (not recorded which). Some clones in this sample may be carry-over from other donors' samples.

Of note for this clone: An end of the junction does not agree with germline; a read error may underlie this. The J gene is TRBJ2-5, the V gene TRBV28; D might be TRBD2 (6 bases). Germline V gives CDR1 MDHEN, CDR2 SYDVKM. The CDR3 runs to 16 residues. DNA for the CDR3: TGTGCCAGCAGTTTTCCTGGAGGAGGGTTCCAAGACACCCAGTACTTC. Protein product: CASSFPGGGFQDTQYF.

This clone came up a few times. The rearrangement uses TRBV10-1 and TRBJ2-2; D is undetermined. Germline CDR1 and CDR2: WNHNN and SYGVQD (reference sequence). The CDR3 has 12 residues. V was trimmed by 5 bases and J by 5 bases, leaving 6 bases between them. CDR3 protein: CASSYSTGELFF. The CDR3 coding sequence is TGCGCCAGCAGTTACAGTACCGGGGAGCTGTTTTTT.

A remark on this clone: The junction departs from germline at one end; a sequencing error may be responsible. This chain uses TRBV11-2 with TRBJ2-3, with D perhaps TRBD1 (5 bases). This CDR3 is built from 14 residues. The germline V gene encodes CDR1 SGHAT and CDR2 FQNNGV. CDR3 in DNA: TGTACCAGCAGCTGGCGACAGCGCACAGATACGCAGTATTTT. This translates into CTSSWRQRTDTQYF.

The chain couples TRBV3-1 to TRBJ2-5; no reliable D call. V was clipped by 1 base and J by 5 bases, with 14 bases between them. The CDR3 length is 15 residues. Per germline, CDR1 LGHDT and CDR2 YNNKEL (reference sequence). For the CDR3, the DNA is TGTGCCAGCAGCCAAGTGCCTAGATCTTTGGAGACCCAGTACTTC. Translating gives CASSQVPRSLETQYF.

This clone was seen a few times. This rearrangement joins TRBV19 to TRBJ2-2, with 9 nucleotides matching TRBD1. V was pared by 9 bases and J by 5 bases, with 4 bases of the junction left unmatched. CDR1 is LNHDA and CDR2 is SQIVND in the germline V gene (reference sequence). This CDR3 spans 13 amino acids. The CDR3 reads CASAGTGTGELFF. The CDR3 DNA reads TGTGCCAGCGCCGGGACAGGGACCGGGGAGCTGTTTTTT.

This clone was counted a few times. The V call is TRBV27, the J call TRBJ2-7; 10 bases are shared with TRBD2. V lost 5 bases to trimming and J lost 0 bases; unmatched junction nucleotides: 7. CDR3 length: 16 amino acids. In germline, CDR1 is MNHEY, CDR2 SMNVEV (reference sequence). The CDR3 is CASSPYLAGVSYEQYF. CDR3 sequence (DNA): TGTGCCAGCAGTCCCTATCTAGCGGGGGTCTCCTACGAGCAGTACTTC.

V and J are TRBV12-3 or TRBV12-4 and TRBJ1-3; D perhaps matches TRBD1 (5 bases). Trimming stripped 5 bases from V and 4 bases from J, with 6 bases between. This CDR3 contains 12 residues. The CDR3 here is CASSPGGNTIYF. In DNA form, the CDR3 reads TGTGCCAGCAGTCCAGGGGGAAACACCATATATTTT.

The CDR3 loop reads CSGEQGYSYEQYF. The CDR3 DNA reads as TGCAGTGGTGAACAGGGGTATTCCTACGAGCAGTACTTC. The chain recombines TRBV20-1 with TRBJ2-7, with TRBD1 matching over 7 bases. This CDR3 is built from 13 residues. The V and J ends lost 7 bases and 1 base, in that order; junction bases with no gene match: 7. Germline V gives CDR1 DFQATT, CDR2 SNEGSKA (reference sequence).

The rearrangement uses TRBV15 and TRBJ1-2; D might be TRBD1 (5 bases). The CDR3 sequence is 14 residues long. The germline gives CDR1 LNHNV, CDR2 YYDKDF (reference sequence). The V gene lost 1 base and the J gene lost 4 bases, with 10 bases spanning the gap. The CDR3 coding sequence is TGTGCCACCAGCAGAGTACAGGAAGCCTATGGCTACACCTTC. This translates into CATSRVQEAYGYTF.

In this sample, this clone turned up many times. V gene TRBV11-1 combines with J gene TRBJ2-5; 11 nucleotides line up with TRBD2. With 1 base clipped from V and 7 bases from J, the junction kept 14 bases outside the gene matches. The CDR3 is made up of 18 amino acids. Germline values: CDR1 SGHAT, CDR2 FQDESV (reference sequence). CDR3 in DNA: TGTGCCAGCAGCTTAGGCCTAGCGGGAGGCCCACCGGTGGGGACCCAGTACTTC. This sequence encodes CASSLGLAGGPPVGTQYF.

This clone was seen at least ten times. The J gene is TRBJ2-2, the V gene TRBV11-3; D unclear. Germline assignment: CDR1 SGHNT and CDR2 YENEEA. The CDR3 is 12 amino acids. Trimming removed 5 bases at V and 8 bases at J, with 9 bases between. The CDR3 spells CASSPTGGELFF. Here the CDR3 DNA reads TGTGCCAGCAGCCCGACCGGAGGGGAGCTGTTTTTT.

This clone was seen many times. The gene calls are TRBV28 and TRBJ2-7, with 9 bases that match TRBD1. The germline CDR1 and CDR2 sequences are MDHEN and SYDVKM. The CDR3 is 14 residues long. V lost 6 bases and J lost 4; bases outside the gene matches: 7. The CDR3 coding sequence is TGTGCCAGCAGCACAAACAGGGGGCGGTACGAGCAGTACTTC. Translation: CASSTNRGRYEQYF.

This clone appeared many times. This chain uses TRBV5-1 with TRBJ2-6; D remains unclear. The CDR3 sequence is 15 residues long. Trimming removed 6 bases at V and 2 bases at J, with 12 bases between. Germline lookup yields CDR1 SGHRS and CDR2 YFSETQ. CDR3 region: CASTDIGAGANVLTF. CDR3 nucleotides: TGCGCCAGCACCGACATTGGGGCTGGGGCCAACGTCCTGACTTTC.

This clone showed up many times. CDR3 DNA: TGTGCCAGCAGTGCCCGGGACAGGGGGGAATGGGGGGCAACTAATGAAAAACTGTTTTTT. Protein: CASSARDRGEWGATNEKLFF. This rearrangement joins TRBV25-1 to TRBJ1-4; TRBD1 matches at 11 bases. Trimming took 4 bases from V and 0 from J; bases not matched to a gene: 13. The CDR3 contains 20 residues. Germline V gene data show CDR1 as MGHDK and CDR2 as SYGVNS.

This clone was observed many times. The chain links TRBV3-1 to TRBJ2-7; possibly TRBD2 for D (5 bases). Germline CDR1 LGHDT, CDR2 YNNKEL (reference sequence). V was cut by 4 bases and J by 7 bases, with 23 bases left in between. The CDR3 is 16 amino acids. CDR3 protein: CASSPSGNYPLLEQYF. DNA for the CDR3: TGTGCCAGCAGCCCCTCCGGGAACTATCCCCTGTTGGAGCAGTACTTC.

This clone was recorded at least ten times. V is TRBV12-3 or TRBV12-4 and J is TRBJ2-3, with TRBD1 matching over 7 bases. The CDR3 has 18 amino acids. Trimming at V came to 6 bases and at J to 4 bases, leaving 19 bases not matched to a gene. CDR3 protein: CASSAPRDRSTGADTQYF. CDR3 nucleotide sequence: TGTGCCAGCAGCGCGCCTAGGGACAGATCTACGGGCGCAGATACGCAGTATTTT.

As concerns this clone: At one end the junction does not follow the germline gene, possibly because of a read error. This sequence joins TRBV15 and TRBJ2-3; D remains unclear. CDR1 LNHNV and CDR2 YYDKDF come from the germline V gene (reference sequence). The CDR3 is made up of 13 amino acids. The CDR3 DNA is TGTGCCACCATCAGATCCTCCACAGATACGCAGTATTTT. It encodes CATIRSSTDTQYF. Supplemented by reference TRBV15 and TRBJ2-3, the full variable domain reads DAMVIQNPRYQVTQFGKPVTLSCSQTLNHNVMYWYQQKSSQAPKLLFHYYDKDFNNEADTPDNFQSRRPNTSFCFLDIRSPGLGDTAMYLCATIRSSTDTQYFGPGTRLTVL.